This is a list of T cell receptor beta chains from one sample in a study of neurological immune-mediated disorders. TCRdb independently ran MiXCR on the 5' RACE reads; one entry per CDR3 protein. The data show 71,000 or so distinct CDR3 sequences, less than 5.5% seen once. Sequencing input: PBMCs. These receptors originate from a young woman with multiple sclerosis. Each CDR3 is given with its conserved first and last residue. The D gene is left open where the match is weak. Only some rows state a clone size, as once, few, many or a class for expanded clones.

D gene | J gene | clone size | V gene | CDR3 protein | CDR3 DNA
- | TRBJ1-2 | many | TRBV20-1 | CSARDGGRDYGYTF | TGCAGTGCTAGAGATGGGGGGCGCGACTATGGCTACACCTTC
- | TRBJ1-1 | many | TRBV29-1 | CSVYSGAQNTEAFF | TGCAGCGTGTACTCCGGGGCTCAGAACACTGAAGCTTTCTTT
- | TRBJ1-6 | many | TRBV2 | CASSDETVYNSPLHF | TGTGCCAGCAGTGACGAGACAGTGTATAATTCACCCCTCCACTTT
- | TRBJ1-4 | many | TRBV12-3/TRBV12-4 | CASSLRPVTNEKLFF | TGTGCCAGCAGTTTACGGCCCGTCACTAATGAAAAACTGTTTTTT
TRBD2 | TRBJ2-3 | - | TRBV20-1 | CSAPGLAGAKAQYF | TGCAGTGCCCCGGGACTAGCGGGGGCCAAGGCGCAGTATTTT
TRBD1 | TRBJ2-6 | many | TRBV20-1 | CSARGDRVMSGANVLTF | TGCAGTGCCAGAGGGGACAGGGTAATGTCTGGGGCCAACGTCCTGACTTTC
- | TRBJ1-2 | many | TRBV5-1 | CASTEDGNYGYTF | TGCGCCAGCACCGAGGACGGGAACTATGGCTACACCTTC
- | TRBJ1-1 | many | TRBV12-3/TRBV12-4 | CASSPGPGTEAFF | TGTGCCAGCAGTCCCGGACCCGGGACTGAAGCTTTCTTT
- | TRBJ1-2 | many | TRBV20-1 | CSARDLGRANYGYTF | TGCAGTGCTAGAGATCTCGGGCGCGCTAACTATGGCTACACCTTC
- | TRBJ2-7 | many | TRBV27 | CASSPSLYRASILYEQYF | TGTGCCAGCAGCCCCTCCCTCTACCGAGCCTCGATACTCTACGAGCAGTACTTC